This entry concerns a single T cell receptor beta chain. This clonotype was seen a few times. Its antigen target is currently unknown. No qualities accompany the bases; no much larger clone lies one base away. Every donor was a healthy Caucasian. Three pairs of female monozygotic twins, all aged about 18 to 30 years, were included in the twin cohort. Peripheral blood mononuclear cells were used as the source from which RNA for TCR libraries was isolated. This sample is drawn from a study of identical twins (dated by TCRdb to the mid-2010s). For the wider study: To test whether fetal clonotypes persist, this study deep-sequenced TCR alpha and beta repertoires from monozygotic twins, from unrelated adults of various ages, and from cord blood. Replicate twin experiments were performed at different times using different library preparation protocols to rule out contamination. What the authors observed across the whole study: In monozygotic twins, recombination models systematically underestimated out-of-frame TCR alpha sharing, but the models matched the sharing seen between unrelated individuals. Fewer insertions were carried by abundant cord blood beta clonotypes; a weaker similar trend was observed in young adult naive repertoires, while no such trend was observed in memory repertoires. Out-of-frame TCR alpha sequences shared between twins showed an excess of low generation-probability sequences compared with coincidental sharing between unrelated individuals. The excess sharing between twins in beta out-of-frame sequences was weaker because fewer shared sequences reduced the signal-to-noise ratio. Invariant T cells such as MAIT and iNKT could partly confound zero-insertion analyses, although diverse VJ usage argued against such confounding for most clonotypes. Because the same donors could not be followed over many years, the conclusions depended on cross-sectional statistical analysis.

The V and J ends are trimmed by 5 bases and 3 bases, leaving 10 bases between them. From the cysteine through the phenylalanine, the CDR3 covers 13 amino acids. CDR3 DNA is the only sequence kept; it has 39 bases, read in frame from the first base. CDR1 and CDR2 (SGHTA, FQGTGA) derive from the germline V gene. Libraries were built with 5' RACE. Reads for this sample came from an Illumina HiSeq 2000. A universal primer binding site was introduced by template switching, and a unique molecular identifier was present in the final cDNA, enabling accurate counting of TCR cDNA molecules. Specific primers in the conserved constant-segment region were used to synthesize first-strand cDNA for the TCR alpha and beta chains. To control for contamination, every cDNA library carried two barcodes: a SMART-Mk sample barcode plus Illumina barcodes. TruSeq adapter sequences, together with Illumina sample barcodes, were added in two successive PCR steps. The Illumina HiSeq platform was used with custom primers to sequence TCR alpha and beta cDNA libraries. The authors' pipeline ran thus. Unique molecular identifiers were extracted from raw reads with MiGEC, and CDR3 positions were determined with MiXCR. For each individual, recombination models were inferred using an EM algorithm with the repgenHMM and IGoR tools. Shared clonotypes were analyzed with the tcR package in R, and sharing was normalized by the product of cloneset sizes. To study raw recombination free of thymic and clonal selection effects, out-of-frame nonproductive sequences were analyzed. TCRdb passed the public sequencing reads through fastp at Q25 and MiXCR, retaining productive beta sequences. Identical CDR3 proteins give one entry, which carries the most common genes and DNA. These V and J calls derive from TCRdb rather than the authors' analysis. This sample has fewer than 900,000 distinct CDR3 sequences in its table, and around a sixth of those were observed once. About an eighth of the sample is held by the ten biggest clonotypes.

The same data also contributed to another study, on T cells expressing NK-cell markers. Reported in the second study: TCR beta-chain repertoires were profiled in sorted CD3+CD56+NKG2C+, CD3+CD56+NKG2C- and CD3+CD56-NKG2C+ T-cell subsets from several donors. Among the eight sequenced donors, only one was HCMV-seronegative, while the other seven were HCMV-seropositive. To restrict sorting to alphabetaTCR-expressing T cells, an anti-gammadeltaTCR antibody was added in several experiments. In roughly 6 donors, the dominant CD3+CD56+NKG2C+ clonotypes ranked among the top 10 CD8+ clonotypes, making up about 1.0-7.0% of CD8+ T cells. Those dominant clonotypes were again the most abundant among CD3+CD56-NKG2C+ cells in a few donors, at about 25-65%. It remained unclear whether the expanded NKG2C-expressing T cell clones were specific for HCMV antigens. Randomly selected healthy volunteers, three men and five women, were used as the eight sequenced donors. HCMV serostatus was determined by detecting HCMV-specific IgG in serum with a commercial ELISA kit. For over five donors, bulk peripheral blood T-cell repertoires were additionally sequenced from unsorted PBMC. MIGEC was used to demultiplex reads and group reads by UMI, and MiTCR was used to assemble and quantify clonotypes. To exclude erroneous sequences, any TCR cDNA sequence not supported by at least two reads was discarded. Downstream repertoire analysis used the tcR package, and clonotypes were matched across fractions by CDR3 nucleotide sequence plus V segment. VDJmatch was used to annotate antigen specificity against VDJdb, with one amino acid substitution in CDR3 allowed.

Specimen: PBMCs. This clonotype was sampled from a young woman in good health. This sequence uses TRBV7-3 and TRBJ1-1, with the D gene too uncertain to name. The CDR3: CASSPQRYTEAFF. The DNA is TGTGCCAGCAGCCCCCAGAGATACACTGAAGCTTTCTTT.